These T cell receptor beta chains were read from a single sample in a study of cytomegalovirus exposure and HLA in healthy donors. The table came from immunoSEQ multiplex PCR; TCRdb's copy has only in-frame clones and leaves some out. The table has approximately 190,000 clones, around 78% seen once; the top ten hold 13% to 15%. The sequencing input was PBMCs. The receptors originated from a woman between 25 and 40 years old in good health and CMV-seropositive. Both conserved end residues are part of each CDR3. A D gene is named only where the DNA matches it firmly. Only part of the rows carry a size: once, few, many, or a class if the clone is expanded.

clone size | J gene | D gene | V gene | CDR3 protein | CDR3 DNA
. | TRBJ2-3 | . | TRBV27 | CASSPVSSDTQYF | TGTGCCAGCAGTCCGGTCTCATCCGATACGCAGTATTTT
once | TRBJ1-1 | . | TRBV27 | CASRPWGGSTEAFF | TGTGCCAGCCGCCCCTGGGGTGGGAGTACTGAAGCTTTCTTT
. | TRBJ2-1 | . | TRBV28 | CASSLIPGQPYNEQFF | TGTGCCAGCAGTTTAATCCCTGGACAGCCCTACAATGAGCAGTTCTTC
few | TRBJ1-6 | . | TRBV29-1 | CSRQGNSPLHF | TGCAGCCGTCAGGGCAATTCACCCCTCCACTTT
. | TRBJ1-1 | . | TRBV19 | CASNGGMNTEAFF | TGTGCCAGTAACGGGGGAATGAACACTGAAGCTTTCTTT
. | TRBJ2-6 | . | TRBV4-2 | CASSQAWESGANVLTF | TGTGCCAGCAGCCAAGCGTGGGAGTCTGGGGCCAACGTCCTGACTTTC
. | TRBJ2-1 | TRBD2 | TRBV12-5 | CASGSKAGNEQFF | TGTGCTAGTGGTTCCAAAGCGGGGAATGAGCAGTTCTTC
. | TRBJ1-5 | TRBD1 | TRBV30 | CAWSYGTANQPQHF | TGTGCCTGGAGTTACGGGACAGCTAATCAGCCCCAGCATTTT
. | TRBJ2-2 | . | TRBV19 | CASSMSGLTTGELFF | TGTGCCAGTAGTATGTCGGGACTGACAACCGGGGAGCTGTTTTTT
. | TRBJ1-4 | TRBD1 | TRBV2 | CASRVDRAATNEKLFF | TGTGCCAGCAGAGTCGACAGGGCCGCAACTAATGAAAAACTGTTTTTT
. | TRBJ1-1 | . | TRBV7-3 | CASSPTRNTEAFF | TGTGCCAGCAGCCCAACAAGGAACACTGAAGCTTTCTTT
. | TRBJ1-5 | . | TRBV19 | CASSSYNQPQHF | TGTGCCAGTAGCTCTTACAATCAGCCCCAGCATTTT
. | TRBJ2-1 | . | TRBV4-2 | CASSQGREGGNEQFF | TGTGCCAGCAGCCAAGGCAGGGAGGGGGGCAATGAGCAGTTCTTC
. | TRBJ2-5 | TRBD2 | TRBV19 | CASRHSGGDQETQYF | TGTGCCAGCCGACATAGCGGGGGGGACCAAGAGACCCAGTACTTC
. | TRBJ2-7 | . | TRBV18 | CASTGSADEQYF | TGTGCCAGCACAGGGTCAGCTGACGAGCAGTACTTC
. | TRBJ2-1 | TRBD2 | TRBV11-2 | CASSVGTSGYNEQFF | TGTGCCAGCAGCGTCGGGACTAGCGGCTACAATGAGCAGTTCTTC
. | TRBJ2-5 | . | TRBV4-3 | CASSQRARGETQYF | TGCGCCAGCAGCCAACGGGCCCGGGGAGAGACCCAGTACTTC
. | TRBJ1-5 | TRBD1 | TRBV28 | CASSLDRGRASRNQPQHF | TGTGCCAGCAGTTTAGACAGGGGAAGAGCTAGTAGGAATCAGCCCCAGCATTTT
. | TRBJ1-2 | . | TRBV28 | CASQQGRDYGYTF | TGTGCCAGCCAGCAGGGGCGAGACTATGGCTACACCTTC
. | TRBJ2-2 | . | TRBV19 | CASSAGTGELFF | TGTGCCAGTAGTGCCGGGACCGGGGAGCTGTTTTTT
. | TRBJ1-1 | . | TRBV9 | CASSVEQELNTEAFF | TGTGCCAGCAGCGTAGAACAGGAGCTGAACACTGAAGCTTTCTTT
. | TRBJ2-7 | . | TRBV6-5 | CASSYRGGYEQYF | TGTGCCAGCAGTTACAGAGGGGGCTACGAGCAGTACTTC
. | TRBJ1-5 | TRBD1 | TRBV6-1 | CASSEAPGTGGVLEHF | TGTGCCAGCAGTGAAGCGCCCGGGACAGGGGGGGTACTGGAGCATTTT